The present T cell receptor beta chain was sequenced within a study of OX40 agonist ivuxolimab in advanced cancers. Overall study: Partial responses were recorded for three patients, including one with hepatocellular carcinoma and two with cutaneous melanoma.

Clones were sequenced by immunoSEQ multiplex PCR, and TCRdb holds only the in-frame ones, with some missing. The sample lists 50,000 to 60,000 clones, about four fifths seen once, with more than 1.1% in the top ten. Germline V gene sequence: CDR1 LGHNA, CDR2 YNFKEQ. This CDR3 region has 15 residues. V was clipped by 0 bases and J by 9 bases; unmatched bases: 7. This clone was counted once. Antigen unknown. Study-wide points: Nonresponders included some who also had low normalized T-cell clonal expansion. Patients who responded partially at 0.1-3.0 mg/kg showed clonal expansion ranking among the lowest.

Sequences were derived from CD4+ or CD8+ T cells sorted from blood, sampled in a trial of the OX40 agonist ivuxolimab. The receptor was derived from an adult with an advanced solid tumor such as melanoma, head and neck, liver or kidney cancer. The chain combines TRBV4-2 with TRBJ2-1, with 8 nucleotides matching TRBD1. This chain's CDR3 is CASSQDFFQGAEQFF. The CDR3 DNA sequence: TGTGCCAGCAGCCAAGATTTTTTTCAGGGGGCTGAGCAGTTCTTC.